The 31 T cell receptor beta chains given below trace back to one sample, sequenced in a study of spatial heterogeneity in lung cancer. Time point of the sample: sample taken at primary tumor resection. Whole RNA, isolated from tumor, nontumor lung or frozen PBMC, was sequenced without prior sorting. TCRdb re-called the 5' RACE reads through MiXCR, storing one row per CDR3 protein. The table includes 13,000 or so distinct CDR3 sequences, about 3.8% detected once. This sample comprised PBMCs, obtained at surgery. These TCRs come from a male donor with early-stage non-small cell lung cancer.

In this sample, this clonotype turned up a few times. As an off-target read in a library built for alpha chains, this beta chain has a frequency of little significance. The genes are TRBV20-1 and TRBJ2-3, with 14 nucleotides matching TRBD2. With 2 bases clipped from V and 8 bases from J, the junction kept 12 bases outside the gene matches. The germline CDR1 and CDR2 sequences are DFQATT and SNEGSKA (reference sequence). The CDR3 is made up of 17 amino acids. The CDR3 DNA is TGCAGTGCTAGACCTACGACTAGCGGGAGGGCCGGTGGTACGCAGTATTTT. Its protein product is CSARPTTSGRAGGTQYF.

This clonotype is medium-sized by share. In a library made to pick up alpha chains, this beta chain is a stray read with a size that means little. The chain employs TRBV5-5 and TRBJ2-7, with unresolved D. Trimming took off 4 bases at V and 6 bases at J, with 14 bases between the two ends. CDR1 is SGHKS and CDR2 is YYEKEE in the germline V gene (reference sequence). This CDR3 contains 13 residues. The CDR3 region is CASSPDLLGEQYF. CDR3 coding DNA: TGTGCCAGCAGCCCGGACCTATTAGGCGAGCAGTACTTC.

This clonotype was detected ten times or more. As an off-target read in a library built for alpha chains, this beta chain has a frequency of little significance. DNA of the CDR3: TGTGCCAGCAGCTCAGAACCACTTAACTATGGCTACACCTTC. Its translation is CASSSEPLNYGYTF. The rearrangement links TRBV7-2 to TRBJ1-2; unclear D gene. V lost 4 bases to trimming and J lost 1 base, with 10 bases between them. The CDR3 has 14 amino acids. Germline V gives CDR1 SGHTA, CDR2 FQGNSA.

There are many counts of this clonotype. A library made for alpha chains picked up this beta chain off target, so its size means little. The rearrangement links TRBV28 to TRBJ2-3; possibly TRBD1 or TRBD2 for D (5 bases each). The V end was cut by 3 bases, the J end by 2 bases, with 21 bases between. The CDR3 runs to 18 residues. Germline V lookup: CDR1 MDHEN, CDR2 SYDVKM. CDR3: CASSFPFTFLGVTDTQYF. In DNA, the CDR3 is TGTGCCAGCAGTTTCCCCTTTACCTTTTTGGGGGTCACAGATACGCAGTATTTT.

The table lists this clonotype with many counts. This beta chain is a stray sequence in a library constructed for alpha chains; its clone size is not meaningful. This rearrangement joins TRBV3-1 to TRBJ1-3, with 7 bases fitting TRBD1. The junction had 5 bases not matched to a gene; V was cut back by 3 bases and J by 0 bases. Germline V lookup: CDR1 LGHDT, CDR2 YNNKEL (reference sequence). The CDR3 length is 16 residues. CDR3 nucleotide sequence: TGTGCCAGCAGCCACCAACAGGGGCCCTCTGGAAACACCATATATTTT. Encoded protein: CASSHQQGPSGNTIYF.

Concerning this clonotype: In a library made to pick up alpha chains, this beta chain is a stray read with a size that means little. The chain has TRBV5-1 and TRBJ2-1, with 7 bases that match TRBD1. The V gene end was trimmed by 4 bases and the J gene end by 6 bases; junction bases not matched to a gene: 10. The CDR3 has 15 amino acids. Germline V gene data show CDR1 as SGHRS and CDR2 as YFSETQ. CDR3 sequence (DNA): TGCGCCAGCAGCCACCCGACAGGGAATGCCAATGAGCAGTTCTTC. Its translation: CASSHPTGNANEQFF.

This clonotype was counted ten times or more. The size of this beta chain means little, since it is a stray read in a library made for alpha chains. The chain employs TRBV20-1 and TRBJ2-3, with a weak D call TRBD2 (6 bases). From germline, CDR1 is DFQATT and CDR2 SNEGSKA (reference sequence). The CDR3 length is 15 residues. V lost 6 bases and J lost 2, with 18 bases in between. CDR3 region: CSARPGSGPTDTQYF. For the CDR3, the DNA is TGCAGTGCCCGTCCCGGTAGCGGACCCACAGATACGCAGTATTTT.

This clonotype was detected many times. For a library built for alpha chains, this beta chain is a stray read; little rests on its size. The rearrangement joins TRBV6-6 to TRBJ2-7, with D tentatively TRBD1 or TRBD2 (5 bases each). There are 12 residues in the CDR3. CDR1 is MNHNY, CDR2 SVGAGI, per germline (reference sequence). V was pared by 11 bases and J by 0 bases, with 11 bases between. The CDR3 DNA is TGTGCCCTTGGGGGTAGCTCCTACGAGCAGTACTTC. It is translated as CALGGSSYEQYF.

This clonotype was counted at least ten times. The library was designed around alpha chains, so this beta chain is a stray read whose abundance carries little weight. The chain recombines TRBV7-9 with TRBJ2-1; TRBD2 agrees at 7 bases. The ends lost 3 bases at V and 8 bases at J; junction bases unmatched: 10. The germline V gene encodes CDR1 SEHNR and CDR2 FQNEAQ (reference sequence). This CDR3 region has 15 residues. The CDR3 loop reads CASSFGLGSTDEQFF. The DNA of the CDR3 is TGTGCCAGCAGCTTCGGACTAGGAAGTACCGATGAGCAGTTCTTC.

As to this clonotype: Given a much more abundant clone one base away, this may be a read error. This beta chain turned up in a library designed for alpha chains; as an off-target read, its abundance says little. V gene TRBV2 combines with J gene TRBJ1-4, with D uncertain. The CDR3 contains 11 residues. CDR1 is SNHLY and CDR2 is FYNNEI in the germline V gene. The V end was cut by 6 bases, the J end by 12 bases, with 11 bases between. CDR3 sequence reads: CASRNTRELFF. The CDR3 DNA is TGTGCCAGCAGGAACACAAGGGAACTGTTTTTT.

This clonotype has at least ten counts. Since the library was made to target alpha chains, this beta chain is a stray read and its abundance is not meaningful. This chain connects TRBV15 to TRBJ2-7, with TRBD1 matching over 10 bases. This CDR3 has 16 residues. The germline CDR1 and CDR2 sequences are LNHNV and YYDKDF (reference sequence). Trimming removed 1 base from V and 9 bases from J; junction bases left unmatched: 12. The CDR3 sequence is CATSRGPGQGLVRQYF. CDR3 in DNA: TGTGCCACCAGCAGAGGACCGGGACAGGGGCTGGTCCGGCAGTACTTC. Filled out from reference TRBV15 and TRBJ2-7, the complete variable domain reads DAMVIQNPRYQVTQFGKPVTLSCSQTLNHNVMYWYQQKSSQAPKLLFHYYDKDFNNEADTPDNFQSRRPNTSFCFLDIRSPGLGDTAMYLCATSRGPGQGLVRQYFGPGTRLTVT.

This clonotype has at least ten counts. This beta chain is a stray read from a library made for alpha chains; its abundance is not meaningful. This sequence joins TRBV6-2 or TRBV6-3 and TRBJ2-1; D is perhaps TRBD2 (5 bases). Per the germline V gene, CDR1 is MNHEY and CDR2 is SVGEGT. The V end was cut by 7 bases, the J end by 8 bases, with 15 bases between. The CDR3 totals 13 residues. CDR3 DNA: TGTGCCAGCAACCCGGGCGGAGGCGATGAGCAGTTCTTC. It encodes CASNPGGGDEQFF.

This clonotype was detected many times. Being off target in a library aimed at alpha chains, this beta chain has a size of little meaning. CDR3 DNA sequence: TGTGCCAGCACCCGTGGGACTAGCGGGTACGACAATGAGCAGTTCTTC. It is translated as CASTRGTSGYDNEQFF. The chain has TRBV11-1 and TRBJ2-1; 12 nucleotides agree with TRBD2. Germline V gene lookup returns CDR1 SGHAT and CDR2 FQDESV (reference sequence). CDR3 length equals 16 residues. The ends lost 7 bases at V and 5 bases at J; junction bases unmatched: 9. Based on the CDR3 plus reference TRBV11-1 and TRBJ2-1, the full variable domain is EAEVAQSPRYKITEKSQAVAFWCDPISGHATLYWYRQILGQGPELLVQFQDESVVDDSQLPKDRFSAERLKGVDSTLKIQPAELGDSAMYLCASTRGTSGYDNEQFFGPGTRLTVL.

This clonotype has a count of ten or more. Because the library targeted alpha chains, this beta chain is an off-target read whose size means little. The CDR3 is CSVHHWNEQFF. The CDR3 DNA sequence: TGCAGCGTCCATCATTGGAATGAGCAGTTCTTC. The chain recombines TRBV29-1 with TRBJ2-1; D call uncertain. Germline V gene data show CDR1 as SQVTM and CDR2 as ANQGSEA. This CDR3 region has 11 residues. V was pared by 6 bases and J by 7 bases, with 10 bases between.

This clonotype occurred many times. As an off-target read in a library built for alpha chains, this beta chain has a frequency of little significance. CDR3 bases: TGTGCCAGCAGCTTCGGAAGTTCCGACCTTTACAATGAGCAGTTCTTC. This encodes CASSFGSSDLYNEQFF. The chain recombines TRBV9 with TRBJ2-1; unclear D gene. The V gene lost 4 bases and the J gene lost 4 bases, with 18 bases spanning the gap. The CDR3 loop spans 16 amino acids. Germline loops: CDR1 SGDLS, CDR2 YYNGEE.

This clonotype was recorded many times. Within a library made for alpha chains, this beta chain is off target, and its count is uninformative. V is TRBV4-1 and J is TRBJ2-1, with D perhaps TRBD2 (5 bases). Germline loops: CDR1 MGHRA, CDR2 YSYEKL. Trimming shortened V by 1 base and J by 7 bases, and 11 bases separated the two germline ends. The CDR3 sequence is 14 residues long. As DNA, the CDR3 is TGCGCCAGCAGCCAAGCTCTAACGGGGAATGAGCAGTTCTTC. The encoded protein is CASSQALTGNEQFF.

This clonotype was seen many times. Little can be read into the size of this beta chain, an off-target read in a library designed for alpha chains. Here the CDR3 reads CASSVGRGRNEQYF. The CDR3 DNA sequence: TGTGCCAGCAGTGTTGGCAGGGGACGGAACGAGCAGTACTTC. V is TRBV2 and J is TRBJ2-7; a weak D match, TRBD1 (6 bases). V dropped 4 bases and J dropped 5 bases, with 15 bases sitting between them. The CDR3 totals 14 residues. CDR1 is SNHLY and CDR2 is FYNNEI in the germline V gene.

This clonotype appeared many times. As an off-target read in a library built for alpha chains, this beta chain has a frequency of little significance. The chain carries TRBV5-6 and TRBJ2-7, with 8 bases fitting TRBD2. This CDR3 has 15 residues. Germline trimming cut 5 bases from V and 2 bases from J; bases unmatched to any gene: 9. Germline CDR1 reads SGHDT; CDR2 reads YYEEEE. The CDR3 sequence is CASRKRSGNAYEQYF. The CDR3 nucleotides read TGTGCCAGCAGGAAACGTAGCGGGAACGCCTACGAGCAGTACTTC. Together with reference TRBV5-6 and TRBJ2-7, the CDR3 gives the full variable domain: DAGVTQSPTHLIKTRGQQVTLRCSPKSGHDTVSWYQQALGQGPQFIFQYYEEEERQRGNFPDRFSGHQFPNYSSELNVNALLLGDSALYLCASRKRSGNAYEQYFGPGTRLTVT.

This clonotype was picked up many times. This beta chain is a stray read from a library made for alpha chains; its abundance is not meaningful. CDR3 region: CASSYGGKETQYF. CDR3 coding DNA: TGTGCCAGCAGTTACGGCGGGAAAGAGACCCAGTACTTC. The chain joins TRBV6-5 to TRBJ2-5; perhaps TRBD2 as D (6 bases). In germline, CDR1 is MNHEY, CDR2 SVGAGI. V was shortened by 2 bases and J by 3 bases, with 7 bases between the two germline ends. The CDR3 spans 13 residues.

Ten or more counts support this clonotype. This beta chain turned up in a library designed for alpha chains; as an off-target read, its abundance says little. V and J are TRBV3-1 and TRBJ2-3; no clear D gene. The CDR3 has 15 amino acids. Germline assignment: CDR1 LGHDT and CDR2 YNNKEL (reference sequence). Trimming removed 4 bases at V and 2 bases at J, with 13 bases between. DNA for the CDR3: TGTGCCAGCAGCCCTGGTAGAAAACTCACAGATACGCAGTATTTT. It translates to CASSPGRKLTDTQYF.

This clonotype was observed many times. Being off target in a library aimed at alpha chains, this beta chain has a size of little meaning. This chain joins TRBV7-9 and TRBJ1-1; a weak D match, TRBD1 (5 bases). V was trimmed by 5 bases and J by 7 bases, leaving 14 bases between them. The CDR3 has 13 amino acids. Germline V CDR1 and CDR2: SEHNR, FQNEAQ (reference sequence). The CDR3 coding sequence is TGTGCCAGCAGCCACGGGACCGAGAATGAAGCTTTCTTT. Residues: CASSHGTENEAFF. Together with reference TRBV7-9 and TRBJ1-1, the CDR3 gives the full variable domain: DTGVSQNPRHKITKRGQNVTFRCDPISEHNRLYWYRQTLGQGPEFLTYFQNEAQLEKSRLLSDRFSAERPKGSFSTLEIQRTEQGDSAMYLCASSHGTENEAFFGQGTRLTVV.

A remark on this clonotype: The library was designed around alpha chains, so this beta chain is a stray read whose abundance carries little weight. The chain carries TRBV18 and TRBJ2-7; possibly TRBD2 for D (6 bases). The CDR3 is 13 amino acids. Trimming took off 2 bases at V and 6 bases at J, with 11 bases between the two ends. Germline V gene sequence: CDR1 KGHSH, CDR2 LQKENI. The CDR3 DNA reads TGTGCCAGCTCACCAGGGGCGGGGTCCGAGCAGTACTTC. As protein: CASSPGAGSEQYF.

Ten or more counts support this clonotype. The library was prepared for alpha chains; this beta chain is a stray read, so its frequency means little. V and J are TRBV19 and TRBJ2-2; D gene unclear. The CDR3 has 12 amino acids. V was shortened by 5 bases and J by 7 bases, with 8 bases between the two germline ends. Germline loops: CDR1 LNHDA, CDR2 SQIVND (reference sequence). The CDR3 DNA reads as TGTGCCAGTAGTTACCTGTTCGGGGAGCTGTTTTTT. It translates to CASSYLFGELFF.

This clonotype has a count of ten or more. This beta chain lies outside the target of a library built for alpha chains; its clone size means little. This sequence joins TRBV7-2 and TRBJ2-4; D perhaps matches TRBD1 (5 bases). The germline CDR1 and CDR2 sequences are SGHTA and FQGNSA. V lost 3 bases, J lost 7 bases, and 13 bases lay in between. The CDR3 consists of 14 residues. CDR3 protein: CASSFDSAGNIQYF. The CDR3 bases are TGTGCCAGCAGCTTCGACAGCGCAGGGAACATTCAGTACTTC.

This clonotype came up many times. With the library built for alpha chains, this beta chain is off target and its frequency is not meaningful. The chain recombines TRBV5-6 with TRBJ2-7, with D possibly called TRBD1 or TRBD2 (6 bases each). The germline V gene has CDR1 SGHDT and CDR2 YYEEEE. V dropped 3 bases and J dropped 7 bases, with 14 bases sitting between them. The CDR3 is made up of 13 amino acids. Written as DNA, the CDR3 is TGTGCCAGCAGCTCCGGGGGCCTTCGGGAGCAGTACTTC. Translated, it gives CASSSGGLREQYF.

This clonotype appeared many times. In a library made to pick up alpha chains, this beta chain is a stray read with a size that means little. The chain links TRBV7-2 to TRBJ1-5, with D perhaps TRBD1 (5 bases). Germline V gene data show CDR1 as SGHTA and CDR2 as FQGNSA. Trimming pared 1 base from V and 2 bases from J, leaving 9 bases between. This CDR3 is built from 15 residues. The CDR3 region has the DNA TGTGCCAGCAGCTTAGTGGGAGGGGGCAATCAGCCCCAGCATTTT. As protein: CASSLVGGGNQPQHF. Full variable domain (outside the CDR3, taken from reference TRBV7-2 and TRBJ1-5): GAGVSQSPSNKVTEKGKDVELRCDPISGHTALYWYRQSLGQGLEFLIYFQGNSAPDKSGLPSDRFSAERTGGSVSTLTIQRTQQEDSAVYLCASSLVGGGNQPQHFGDGTRLSIL.

Ten or more counts support this clonotype. Since the library was made to target alpha chains, this beta chain is a stray read and its abundance is not meaningful. The chain combines TRBV5-1 with TRBJ1-6; TRBD1 might be the D (5 bases). The CDR3 extends over 15 amino acids. From germline, CDR1 is SGHRS and CDR2 YFSETQ. V lost 0 bases, J lost 8 bases, and 12 bases lay in between. CDR3 amino acids: CASSLARGRDSPLHF. The CDR3 bases are TGCGCCAGCAGCTTGGCCCGGGGCCGAGATTCACCCCTCCACTTT.

This clonotype has a count of ten or more. This beta chain is a stray sequence in a library constructed for alpha chains; its clone size is not meaningful. The chain uses TRBV10-3 and TRBJ2-2; TRBD1 matches 7 bases. Germline V gene data show CDR1 as ENHRY and CDR2 as SYGVKD. The CDR3 is 16 residues long. V dropped 4 bases and J dropped 2; count of bases not matched to a gene: 7. CDR3 nucleotide sequence: TGTGCCATCAGTGGGGGACAGAGCCTTAACACCGGGGAGCTGTTTTTT. Translation: CAISGGQSLNTGELFF.

There are many counts of this clonotype. This beta chain appears as a stray read in a library generated for alpha chains; its size is not informative. The chain has TRBV20-1 and TRBJ2-7, with 12 bases matching TRBD1. After removal of 5 bases from V and 5 bases from J, the junction contained 4 bases not matched to a gene. This CDR3 region has 13 residues. Germline CDR1 reads DFQATT; CDR2 reads SNEGSKA (reference sequence). CDR3 loop: CSAPGTGGHEQYF. The CDR3 DNA sequence: TGCAGTGCTCCCGGGACAGGGGGCCACGAGCAGTACTTC.

This clonotype appeared many times. In a library made to pick up alpha chains, this beta chain is a stray read with a size that means little. This chain joins TRBV7-9 and TRBJ2-2, with D possibly matching TRBD2 (5 bases). The CDR3 contains 16 residues. CDR1 and CDR2 (germline): SEHNR, FQNEAQ (reference sequence). The V end lost 4 bases, the J end lost 0 bases, and 12 bases lay between the germline ends. The CDR3 here is CASSYQAAPNTGELFF. DNA of the CDR3: TGTGCCAGCAGCTACCAAGCGGCTCCGAACACCGGGGAGCTGTTTTTT.

This clonotype was seen ten or more times. Within a library made for alpha chains, this beta chain is off target, and its count is uninformative. The chain is built from TRBV7-8 and TRBJ2-7; D is perhaps TRBD2 (6 bases). The germline gives CDR1 SGHVS, CDR2 FQNEAQ. V was cut by 5 bases and J by 4 bases, with 18 bases left in between. This CDR3 comprises 15 residues. The CDR3: CASSIQEGLLYEQYF. DNA for the CDR3: TGTGCCAGCAGCATCCAGGAGGGACTCCTTTACGAGCAGTACTTC.